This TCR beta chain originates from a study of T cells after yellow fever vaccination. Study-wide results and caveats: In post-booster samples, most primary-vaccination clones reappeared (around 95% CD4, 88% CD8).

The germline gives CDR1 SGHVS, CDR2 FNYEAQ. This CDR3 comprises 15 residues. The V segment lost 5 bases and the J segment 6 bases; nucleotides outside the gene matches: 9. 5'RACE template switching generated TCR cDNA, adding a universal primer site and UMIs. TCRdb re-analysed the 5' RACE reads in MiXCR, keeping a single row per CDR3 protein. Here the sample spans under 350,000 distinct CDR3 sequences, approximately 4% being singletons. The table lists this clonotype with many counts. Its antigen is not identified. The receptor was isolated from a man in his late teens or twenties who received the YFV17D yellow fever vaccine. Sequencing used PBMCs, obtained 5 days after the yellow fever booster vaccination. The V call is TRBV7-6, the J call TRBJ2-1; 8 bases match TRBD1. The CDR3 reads CASSPGQGFGNEQFF. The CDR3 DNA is TGTGCCAGCAGCCCCGGACAGGGCTTCGGCAATGAGCAGTTCTTC.